The T cell receptor (beta chain) described here comes from a study of OX40 agonist ivuxolimab in advanced cancers. The overall study: Patients were given ivuxolimab, an antibody that agonizes OX40 (CD134). In this trial design, patients received ivuxolimab intravenously at 0.01 to 10 mg/kg every 2 weeks. Enrolled patients in dose escalation had cancers that were hepatocellular carcinoma, melanoma, renal cell or head and neck cancer.

The CDR3 has 17 residues. The germline CDR1 and CDR2 sequences are SGDLS and YYNGEE. The ends lost 4 bases at V and 6 bases at J; junction bases unmatched: 16. TCRdb's table, derived via immunoSEQ multiplex PCR, lists solely in-frame clones and lacks some. The sample shows about 13,000 clones, 80% of them seen only once. Drawing of blood for sampling happened at baseline, at cycle 4 day 1, and at cycle 7 day 1. The chain uses TRBV9 and TRBJ1-2, with 9 bases that match TRBD1. The sample consisted of CD4+ or CD8+ T cells sorted from blood, taken in a trial of the OX40 agonist ivuxolimab. This TCR was recovered from an adult with an advanced solid tumor such as melanoma, head and neck, liver or kidney cancer. The CDR3 DNA reads TGTGCCAGCAGCTCCAGTCCCCGGGACAGGGTTGGGGATGGCTACACCTTC. It codes for CASSSSPRDRVGDGYTF.